The sequence of this T cell receptor (beta chain) was determined in a study of graft-versus-host responses after intestinal transplantation. Whole-study context: Every one of the recipients received anti-thymocyte globulin induction and afterwards took tacrolimus and steroids for about 3 years.

Libraries were prepared by immunoSEQ multiplex PCR; TCRdb keeps only in-frame clonotypes and omits some of them. The sample lists about 20,000 clones, about nine tenths seen once, with about 9% in the top ten. In regard to this clone: Its antigen is not known.

Study-level results: With peak circulating GvH clone levels came an association with early post-transplant HvG declines.

The sequencing here drew on PBMCs, taken less than 240 days after intestinal transplant. The receptor comes from a human patient who received an intestinal transplant, so some T cells may come from the graft donor.

CDR3 sequence reads: CASSPSEGLNEKLFF. CDR3 nucleotide sequence: TGTGCCAGCAGCCCCTCAGAGGGGCTGAATGAAAAACTGTTTTTT. The rearrangement joins TRBV9 to TRBJ1-4, with D tentatively TRBD1 (5 bases). Germline CDR1 reads SGDLS; CDR2 reads YYNGEE. Trimming stripped 4 bases from V and 5 bases from J, with 15 bases between. There are 15 residues in the CDR3.